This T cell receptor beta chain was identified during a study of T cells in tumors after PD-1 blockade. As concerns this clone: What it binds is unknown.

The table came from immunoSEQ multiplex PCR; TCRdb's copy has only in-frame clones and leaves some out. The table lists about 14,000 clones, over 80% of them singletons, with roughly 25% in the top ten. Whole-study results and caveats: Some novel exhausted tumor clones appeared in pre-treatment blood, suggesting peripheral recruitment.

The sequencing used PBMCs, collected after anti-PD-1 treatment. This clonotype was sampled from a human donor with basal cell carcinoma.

The CDR3 here is CASRRTGSNYGYTF. The CDR3 bases are TGTGCCAGCAGGCGGACAGGTTCTAACTATGGCTACACCTTC. The chain combines TRBV6-5 with TRBJ1-2; 7 bases map to TRBD1. V lost 6 bases to trimming and J lost 0 bases; unmatched junction nucleotides: 4. Germline lookup yields CDR1 MNHEY and CDR2 SVGAGI. This CDR3 contains 14 residues.